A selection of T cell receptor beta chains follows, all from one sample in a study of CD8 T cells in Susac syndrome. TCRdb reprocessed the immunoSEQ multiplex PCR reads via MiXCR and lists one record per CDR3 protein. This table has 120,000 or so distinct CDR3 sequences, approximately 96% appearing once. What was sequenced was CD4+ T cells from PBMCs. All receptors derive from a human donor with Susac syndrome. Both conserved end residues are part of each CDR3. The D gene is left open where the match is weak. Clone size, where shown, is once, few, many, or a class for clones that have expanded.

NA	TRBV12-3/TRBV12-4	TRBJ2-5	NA	TGTGCCAGCAGCTCTGGGACGGTAGAGACCCAGTACTTC	CASSSGTVETQYF
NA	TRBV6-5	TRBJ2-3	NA	TGTGCCAGCAGTCCCCCGGGTCTAGTCACAGATACGCAGTATTTT	CASSPPGLVTDTQYF
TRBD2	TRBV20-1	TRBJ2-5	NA	TGCAGTGCTAGACCCGGACTAGCGAGTCAAGAGACCCAGTACTTC	CSARPGLASQETQYF
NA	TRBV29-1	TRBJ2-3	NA	TGCAGCGCCTTACCCCTCGTTCTCACAGATACGCAGTATTTT	CSALPLVLTDTQYF
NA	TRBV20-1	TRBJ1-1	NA	TGCAGTGCAACATGGACAGCATTGAACACTGAAGCTTTCTTT	CSATWTALNTEAFF
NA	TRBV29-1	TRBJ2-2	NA	TGCAGCGCCGTCGGGCGGGGAAGGAACACCGGGGAGCTGTTTTTT	CSAVGRGRNTGELFF
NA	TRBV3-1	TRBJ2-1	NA	TGTGCCAGCAGCCCGCAGGCACCCTCATCAACAGGCGAGCAGTTCTTC	CASSPQAPSSTGEQFF
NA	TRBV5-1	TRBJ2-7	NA	TGCGCCAGCAGCCGACAGGAGGGTACCTACGAGCAGTACTTC	CASSRQEGTYEQYF
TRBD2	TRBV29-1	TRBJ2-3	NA	TGCAGCGTCCGACTAGCGGGACTGGATACGCAGTATTTT	CSVRLAGLDTQYF
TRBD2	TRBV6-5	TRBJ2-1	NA	TGTGCCAGCAGTTCTCACGGTAGCGGGAGCAATGAGCAGTTCTTC	CASSSHGSGSNEQFF
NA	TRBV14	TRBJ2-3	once	TGTGCCAGCAGTCGACTAGAGCGCACAGATACGCAGTATTTT	CASSRLERTDTQYF
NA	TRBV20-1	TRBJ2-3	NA	TGCAGTGCTAAGCGGAGGGTAGCAGATACGCAGTATTTT	CSAKRRVADTQYF
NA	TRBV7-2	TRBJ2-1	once	TGTGCCAGCAGCTTGGCGGTTGAGCAGTTCTTC	CASSLAVEQFF
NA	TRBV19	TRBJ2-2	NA	TGTGCCAGTAGTATTCTGGAGGCAGTGAGGGAGCTGTTTTTT	CASSILEAVRELFF
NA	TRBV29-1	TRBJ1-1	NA	TGCAGCGTTGCAGGGGTACGGGAAGCTTTCTTT	CSVAGVREAFF
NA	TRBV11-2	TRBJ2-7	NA	TGTGCCAGCAGCTCCCTAGGGGGGGAGGGAAGAGAGCAGTACTTC	CASSSLGGEGREQYF
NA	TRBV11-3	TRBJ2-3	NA	TGTGCCAGCAGCTTAGACAGCCGGGGCACAGATACGCAGTATTTT	CASSLDSRGTDTQYF
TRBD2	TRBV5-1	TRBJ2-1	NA	TGCGCCAGCAGCTTGGACGCCGGGACTAGCGGGAGGAAGGAGCAGTTCTTC	CASSLDAGTSGRKEQFF